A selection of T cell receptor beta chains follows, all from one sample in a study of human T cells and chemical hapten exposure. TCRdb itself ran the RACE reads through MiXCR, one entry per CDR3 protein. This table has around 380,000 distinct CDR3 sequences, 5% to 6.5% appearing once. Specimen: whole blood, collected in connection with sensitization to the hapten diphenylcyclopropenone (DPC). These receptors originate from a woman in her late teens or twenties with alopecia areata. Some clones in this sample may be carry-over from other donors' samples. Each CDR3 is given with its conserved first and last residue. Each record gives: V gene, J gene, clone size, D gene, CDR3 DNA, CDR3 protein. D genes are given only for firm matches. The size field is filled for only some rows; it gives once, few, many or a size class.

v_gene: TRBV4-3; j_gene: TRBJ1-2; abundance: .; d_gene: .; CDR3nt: TGCGCCAGCAGCCAAGATCTAGGTCCCGCCCTCTATGGCTACACCTTC; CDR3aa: CASSQDLGPALYGYTF
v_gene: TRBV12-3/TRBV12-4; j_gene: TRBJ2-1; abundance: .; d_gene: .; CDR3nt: TGTGCCAGCAGTCGAGGGGGGACTAACAATGAGCAGTTCTTC; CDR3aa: CASSRGGTNNEQFF
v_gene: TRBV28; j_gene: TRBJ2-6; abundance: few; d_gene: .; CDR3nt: TGTGCCAGCCTATCACCTTCTGGGGCCAACGTCCTGACTTTC; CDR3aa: CASLSPSGANVLTF
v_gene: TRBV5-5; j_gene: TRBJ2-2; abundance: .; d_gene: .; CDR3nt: TGTGCCAGCAGCTCTCCCCCTCGGGCAATAGTTAGCACCGGGGAGCTGTTTTTT; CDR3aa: CASSSPPRAIVSTGELFF
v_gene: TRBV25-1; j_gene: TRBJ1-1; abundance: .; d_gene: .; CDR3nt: TGTGCCAGCAGTGTTCAGGGTAGGAAAACTGAAGCTTTCTTT; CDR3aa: CASSVQGRKTEAFF
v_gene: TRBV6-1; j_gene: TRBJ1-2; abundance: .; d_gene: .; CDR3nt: TGTGCCAGCAGGTCAGGGTATGGCTACACCTTC; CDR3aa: CASRSGYGYTF
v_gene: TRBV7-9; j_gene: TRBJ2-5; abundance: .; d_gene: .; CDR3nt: TGTGCCAGCAGCTTAGCGCTAATGGGAGAGGTTGGTAAAGACTTC; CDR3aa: CASSLALMGEVGKDF
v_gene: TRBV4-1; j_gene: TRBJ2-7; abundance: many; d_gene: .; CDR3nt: TGCGCCAGCAGCCAAGGGACTCTCTCCTACGAGCAGTACTTC; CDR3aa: CASSQGTLSYEQYF
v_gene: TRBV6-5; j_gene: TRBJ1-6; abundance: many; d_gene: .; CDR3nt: TGTGCCAGCAGTTACTCGATGGGGGGCTATAATTCACCCCTCCACTTT; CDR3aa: CASSYSMGGYNSPLHF
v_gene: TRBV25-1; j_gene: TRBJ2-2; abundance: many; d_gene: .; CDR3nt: TGTGCCAGCGGAACTTGGTCTATTCGGACCGGGGAGCTGTTTTTT; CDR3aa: CASGTWSIRTGELFF
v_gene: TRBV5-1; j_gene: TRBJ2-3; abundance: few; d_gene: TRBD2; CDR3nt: TGCGCCAGCGGGCGGGGGGGCCCAGATACGCAGTATTTT; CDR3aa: CASGRGGPDTQYF
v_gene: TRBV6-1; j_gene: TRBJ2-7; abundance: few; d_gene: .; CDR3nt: TGTGCCAGCAGTGAAGGGTTGGGCGACGAGCAGTACTTC; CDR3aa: CASSEGLGDEQYF
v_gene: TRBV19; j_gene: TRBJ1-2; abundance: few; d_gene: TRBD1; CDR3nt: TGTGCCAGTAGTATAAACAGGGGAGATGGCTACACCTTC; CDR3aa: CASSINRGDGYTF
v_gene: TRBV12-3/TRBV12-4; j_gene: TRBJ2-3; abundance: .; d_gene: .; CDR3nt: .; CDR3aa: CASSFLAGVGDTQYF
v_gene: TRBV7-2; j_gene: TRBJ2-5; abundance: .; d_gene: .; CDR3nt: TGTGCCAGCAGCTCGGCCGGACAGGCGGGGGAGACCCAGTACTTC; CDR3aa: CASSSAGQAGETQYF
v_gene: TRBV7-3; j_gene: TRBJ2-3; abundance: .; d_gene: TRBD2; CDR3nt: TGTGCCAGCAGCTTATCTGGACTAGCGGGGGGAAGCCATACGCAGTATTTT; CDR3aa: CASSLSGLAGGSHTQYF
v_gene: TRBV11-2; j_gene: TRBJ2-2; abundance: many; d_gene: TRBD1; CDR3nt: TGTGCCAGCAGCCTAACCGGGACAGGGCTCGTTACCGGGGAGCTGTTTTTT; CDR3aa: CASSLTGTGLVTGELFF
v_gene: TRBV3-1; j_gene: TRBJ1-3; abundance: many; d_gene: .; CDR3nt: TGTGCCAGCAGCCCGGGCAACTCTGGAAACACCATATATTTT; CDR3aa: CASSPGNSGNTIYF
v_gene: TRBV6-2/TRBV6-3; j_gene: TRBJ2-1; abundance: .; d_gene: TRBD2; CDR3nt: TGTGCCAGCAGTCAAAGACTAGCGGGGGGGAGCCGGAACAATGAGCAGTTCTTC; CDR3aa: CASSQRLAGGSRNNEQFF
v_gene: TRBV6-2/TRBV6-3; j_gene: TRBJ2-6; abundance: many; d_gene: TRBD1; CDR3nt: TGTGCCAGCAGTATCGACCCGAGGGACAGGAGCTCTGGGGCCAACGTCCTGACTTTC; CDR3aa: CASSIDPRDRSSGANVLTF
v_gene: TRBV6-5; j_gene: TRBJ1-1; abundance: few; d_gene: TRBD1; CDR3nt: TGTGCCAGCAGTTACCGATTCGGACAGGTTTCGAACACTGAAGCTTTCTTT; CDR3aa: CASSYRFGQVSNTEAFF
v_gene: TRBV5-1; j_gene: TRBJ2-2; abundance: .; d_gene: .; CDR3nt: TGCGCCAGCAGCACCGAGACTCCTAACACCGGGGAGCTGTTTTTT; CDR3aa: CASSTETPNTGELFF
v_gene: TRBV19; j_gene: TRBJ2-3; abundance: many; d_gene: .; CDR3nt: TGTGCCAGTAGTCCCAACTACCTCGTCATAGCAGATACGCAGTATTTT; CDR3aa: CASSPNYLVIADTQYF
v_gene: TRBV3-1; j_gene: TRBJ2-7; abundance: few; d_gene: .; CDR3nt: TGTGCCAGCAGCCGCCATGCCCTTGCCTACGAGCAGTACTTC; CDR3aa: CASSRHALAYEQYF
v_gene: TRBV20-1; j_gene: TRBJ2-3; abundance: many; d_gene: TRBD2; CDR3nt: TGCAGTGCTGGCAACGGTTGGTCAGGGAGCGGGGGGGCCCTGAATACGCAGTATTTT; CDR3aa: CSAGNGWSGSGGALNTQYF
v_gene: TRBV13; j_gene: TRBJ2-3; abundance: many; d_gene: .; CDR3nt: TGTGCCAGCAGCTTAGAACAATATACGCAGTATTTT; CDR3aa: CASSLEQYTQYF
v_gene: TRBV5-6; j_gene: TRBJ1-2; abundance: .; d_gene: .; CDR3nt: TGTGCCACGAGGGGGGCGCGATATGGCTACACCTTC; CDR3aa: CATRGARYGYTF